These 13 T cell receptor beta chains came from one sample sequenced in a study of shared clonotypes between healthy human individuals. This table comes from immunoSEQ multiplex PCR, and its TCRdb copy is limited to in-frame clones, with some not included. The sample carries about 960,000 clones, approximately 76% recorded once. The sequenced sample consisted of memory CD4+ T cells sorted from blood. Subset specified: CD45RA-negative fraction. These receptors all stem from a man younger than 35 in good health.

The chain carries TRBV4-1 and TRBJ2-5; the D is unclear. The CDR3 is made up of 16 amino acids. Per germline, CDR1 MGHRA and CDR2 YSYEKL. The V end lost 1 base, the J end lost 5 bases, and 17 bases lay between the germline ends. The CDR3 reads CASSQGQPIPIETQYF. CDR3 DNA sequence: TGCGCCAGCAGCCAAGGGCAGCCTATACCAATTGAGACCCAGTACTTC.

The chain couples TRBV27 to TRBJ2-5; 7 nucleotides align to TRBD2. Germline CDR1 is MNHEY and CDR2 is SMNVEV (reference sequence). The CDR3 sequence is 16 residues long. V lost 4 bases, J lost 2 bases, and 10 bases stayed unmatched. The CDR3: CASSSPGREGQETQYF. The CDR3 DNA is TGTGCCAGCAGTTCCCCCGGCAGGGAGGGACAAGAGACCCAGTACTTC.

Comments on this clone: Other DNA sequences of this sample code for an identical CDR3. This chain joins TRBV7-9 and TRBJ2-3; 7 bases line up with TRBD1. The CDR3 totals 15 residues. Looked up from germline, CDR1 is SEHNR and CDR2 is FQNEAQ (reference sequence). The V and J ends lost 1 base and 2 bases, in that order; junction bases with no gene match: 3. CDR3 in DNA: TGTGCCAGCAGCTTAGGACAGGGCCCCACAGATACGCAGTATTTT. It encodes CASSLGQGPTDTQYF.

CDR3 DNA sequence: TGTGCCAGCAGCATGGACGGCCAGTTAATGCCCCTTTACAATGAGCAGTTCTTC. Residues: CASSMDGQLMPLYNEQFF. This rearrangement joins TRBV21-1 to TRBJ2-1. TRBV21-1 is labeled a pseudogene. CDR3 length: 18 amino acids.

The count of this clone is one. The chain carries TRBV29-1 and TRBJ1-5; no definite D call. This CDR3 comprises 14 residues. Trimming shortened V by 4 bases and J by 2 bases, and 12 bases separated the two germline ends. Germline values: CDR1 SQVTM, CDR2 ANQGSEA. The CDR3 coding sequence is TGCAGCGTTGGTCCGGGAATGGGCAATCAGCCCCAGCATTTT. Translation gives CSVGPGMGNQPQHF.

A few counts support this clone. CDR3 region: CASSLVLQELFF. CDR3 in DNA: TGCGCCAGCAGCTTGGTGCTGCAAGAGCTGTTTTTT. The rearrangement joins TRBV5-1 to TRBJ2-2; no firm D call. Germline V gene sequence: CDR1 SGHRS, CDR2 YFSETQ. V was shortened by 0 bases and J by 11 bases, with 8 bases between the two germline ends. There are 12 residues in the CDR3.

A single count supports this clone. The chain links TRBV30 to TRBJ1-3, with a tentative D call TRBD1 (6 bases). Trimming left V 0 bases short and J 4 bases short, with 10 bases between. Germline values: CDR1 GTSNPN, CDR2 SVGIG (reference sequence). CDR3 size: 14 residues. The CDR3 loop is CAWSVGGQGNTIYF. CDR3 sequence (DNA): TGTGCCTGGAGTGTCGGGGGGCAGGGAAACACCATATATTTT.

The rearrangement joins TRBV5-3 to TRBJ1-5; D remains ambiguous. TRBV5-3 is an ORF for which the function is uncertain. V dropped 1 base and J dropped 7 bases, with 12 bases sitting between them. CDR3 length equals 14 residues. CDR3 in amino acids: CARSLPPEEQPQHF. In nucleotides, the CDR3 is TGTGCCAGAAGCTTGCCTCCGGAAGAGCAGCCCCAGCATTTT.

The chain carries TRBV5-1 and TRBJ2-1; D possibly uses TRBD1 or TRBD2 (6 bases each). The V end lost 4 bases, the J end lost 1 base, and 15 bases lay between the germline ends. The germline V gene has CDR1 SGHRS and CDR2 YFSETQ. This CDR3 contains 16 residues. The CDR3, as DNA: TGCGCCAGCAGCCCTCAGCCGGGGGCATCCTACAATGAGCAGTTCTTC. It specifies CASSPQPGASYNEQFF.

This clone occurred a few times. This chain uses TRBV12-5 with TRBJ2-5; D is possibly TRBD2 (7 bases). This CDR3 spans 14 amino acids. Looked up from germline, CDR1 is LGHNT and CDR2 is FRNRAP. The V end lost 1 base, the J end lost 4 bases, and 10 bases lay between the germline ends. The CDR3 coding sequence is TGTGCTAGTGGTTTGGGTAGGGGGGGAGAGACCCAGTACTTC. This codes for CASGLGRGGETQYF.

The chain carries TRBV7-5 and TRBJ1-2; the table gives TRBD1 as D, unverified against the DNA. TRBV7-5 is tagged as a pseudogene. The CDR3 is made up of 15 amino acids. CDR3 nucleotide sequence: TGTGCCAGAAGCTATCGACAGGGGGCTGTCTATGGCTACACCTTC. Translated, it gives CARSYRQGAVYGYTF.

The chain combines TRBV6-5 with TRBJ2-7; D is ambiguous. The CDR3 has 12 amino acids. Germline CDR1 MNHEY, CDR2 SVGAGI. V was cut by 6 bases and J by 2 bases, with 8 bases left in between. In nucleotides, the CDR3 is TGTGCCAGCAGGTCAGATACCTACGAGCAGTACTTC. This gives the protein CASRSDTYEQYF.

The chain is built from TRBV5-1 and TRBJ2-1; D is unresolved. The germline gives CDR1 SGHRS, CDR2 YFSETQ. V lost 5 bases and J lost 6, with 9 bases in between. The CDR3 is 12 amino acids. The CDR3 DNA reads as TGCGCCAGCAGTCTTAATTTCAATGAGCAGTTCTTC. As protein: CASSLNFNEQFF.